This record concerns one T cell receptor (beta chain) sequence. Its cognate antigen is unknown. Germline lookup yields CDR1 MNHEY and CDR2 SMNVEV (reference sequence). The CDR3 totals 15 residues. The ends were cut back, 5 bases at V and 0 bases at J, with 13 bases in the middle. The data were obtained in a study of T cell responses to AZD1222 COVID-19 vaccine. Notes on the study in general: Among the donors, most were white British and more were female, and clonal diversity was possibly underestimated. Spike-specific TCR repertoires showed rising breadth and depth after two AZD1222 doses.

Clones were read by immunoSEQ multiplex PCR, and TCRdb kept only the in-frame ones, dropping some. The sample yields more than 150,000 clones, about 88% seen once. The sample here was peripheral blood, taken after recovery from COVID-19. The source of this sequence is an adult who had recovered from COVID-19. The chain couples TRBV27 to TRBJ1-2; D perhaps matches TRBD1 (6 bases). Here the CDR3 reads CASSVGAPSNYGYTF. The CDR3 coding sequence is TGTGCCAGCAGTGTGGGGGCTCCTTCTAACTATGGCTACACCTTC.